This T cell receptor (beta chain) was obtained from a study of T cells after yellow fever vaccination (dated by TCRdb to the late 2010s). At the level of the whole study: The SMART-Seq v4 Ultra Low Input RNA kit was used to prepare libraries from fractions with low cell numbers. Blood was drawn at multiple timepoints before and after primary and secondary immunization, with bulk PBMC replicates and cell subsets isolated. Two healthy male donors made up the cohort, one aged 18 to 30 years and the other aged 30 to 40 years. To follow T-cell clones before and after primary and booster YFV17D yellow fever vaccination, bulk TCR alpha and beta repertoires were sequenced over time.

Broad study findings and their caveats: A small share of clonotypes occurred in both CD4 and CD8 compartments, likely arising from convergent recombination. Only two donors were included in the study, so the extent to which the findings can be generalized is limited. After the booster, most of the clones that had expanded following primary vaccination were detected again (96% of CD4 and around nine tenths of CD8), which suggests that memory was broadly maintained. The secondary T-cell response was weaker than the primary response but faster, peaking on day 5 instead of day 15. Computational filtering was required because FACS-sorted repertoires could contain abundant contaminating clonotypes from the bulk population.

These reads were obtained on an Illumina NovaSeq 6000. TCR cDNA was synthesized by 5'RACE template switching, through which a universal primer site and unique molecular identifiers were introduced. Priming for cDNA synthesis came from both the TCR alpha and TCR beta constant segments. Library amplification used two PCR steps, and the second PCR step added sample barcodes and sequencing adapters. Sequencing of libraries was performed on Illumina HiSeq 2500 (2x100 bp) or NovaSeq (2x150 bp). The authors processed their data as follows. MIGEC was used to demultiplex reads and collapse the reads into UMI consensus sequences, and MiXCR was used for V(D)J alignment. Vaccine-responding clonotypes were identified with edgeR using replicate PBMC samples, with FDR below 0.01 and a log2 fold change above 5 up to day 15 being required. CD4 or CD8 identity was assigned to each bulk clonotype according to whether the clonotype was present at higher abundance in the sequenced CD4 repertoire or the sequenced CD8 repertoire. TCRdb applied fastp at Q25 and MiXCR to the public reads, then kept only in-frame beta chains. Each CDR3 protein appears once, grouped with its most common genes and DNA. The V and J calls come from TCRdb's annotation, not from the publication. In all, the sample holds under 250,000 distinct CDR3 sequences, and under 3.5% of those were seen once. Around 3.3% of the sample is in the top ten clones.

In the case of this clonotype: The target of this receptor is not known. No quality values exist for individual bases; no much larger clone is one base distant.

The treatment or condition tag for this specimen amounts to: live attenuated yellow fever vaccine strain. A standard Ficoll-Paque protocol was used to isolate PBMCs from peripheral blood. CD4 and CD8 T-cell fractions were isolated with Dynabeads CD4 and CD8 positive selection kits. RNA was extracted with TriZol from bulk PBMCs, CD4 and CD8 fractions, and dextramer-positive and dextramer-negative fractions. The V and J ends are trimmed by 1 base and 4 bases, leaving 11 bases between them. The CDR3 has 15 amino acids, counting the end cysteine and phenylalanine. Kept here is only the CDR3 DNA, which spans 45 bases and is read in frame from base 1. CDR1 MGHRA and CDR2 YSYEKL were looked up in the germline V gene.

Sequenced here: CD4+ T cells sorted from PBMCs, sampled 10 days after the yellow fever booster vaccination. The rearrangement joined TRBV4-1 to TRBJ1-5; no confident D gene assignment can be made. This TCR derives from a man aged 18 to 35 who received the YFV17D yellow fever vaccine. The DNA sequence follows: TGCGCCAGCAGCCAAGGTGAGCAAGGGAATCAGCCCCAGCATTTT. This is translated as CASSQGEQGNQPQHF.